This T cell receptor (beta chain) was captured by sequencing in a study of metastatic and nonmetastatic thyroid tumors. Study overall: It was across blood and tumor or nodule tissue from malignant and benign thyroid patients that repertoires were compared. General observations from the study: TCR beta diversity was reportedly significantly higher in malignant thyroid tumors than benign nodules, in blood and tumor.

This clone showed up many times. Its antigen is unidentified. CDR1 and CDR2 from the germline V gene are ENHRY and SYGVKD. Trimming stripped 3 bases from V and 6 bases from J, with 8 bases between. This CDR3 has 12 amino acids. Methods used by the authors: Building a distant-metastasis classifier for papillary thyroid cancer drew on CDR3 differences across clinicopathological groups. TCRdb re-called the PCR reads via MiXCR. The authors' filters were not applied to this entry. In the table there are 30,000 or so clones, about 29% of which are singletons. All patients reached thyroid surgery having received no treatment beforehand.

The specimen was blood. V gene TRBV10-3 combines with J gene TRBJ1-2; TRBD1 is a possible D gene (5 bases). This clonotype was obtained from a female donor with papillary thyroid cancer or a benign thyroid nodule (not recorded which). Some clones in this sample may be carry-over from other donors' samples. For the CDR3, the DNA is TGTGCCATCAGTGATTGGGGGAATGGCTACACCTTC. Translating gives CAISDWGNGYTF.